Presented here are 30 T cell receptor beta chains from one specimen sequenced in a study of T-cell reconstitution after alpha-beta-depleted transplantation in children. Construction of the TCRbeta library involved unique molecular identifiers. Via MiXCR, TCRdb re-called the PCR reads, giving one row per CDR3 protein. This sample has about 600,000 distinct CDR3 sequences, with approximately 12% found just once. Specimen: PBMCs, mostly from graft donor cells, collected 360 days after TCRalphabeta/CD19-depleted stem cell transplant. Every receptor here comes from a male patient aged 10 to 17 who had a stem cell transplant for acute myeloid leukemia, so the T cells may come from the graft donor.

This clonotype was counted many times. The chain recombines TRBV29-1 with TRBJ2-7; D uncertain. The CDR3 covers 12 residues. Germline V gives CDR1 SQVTM, CDR2 ANQGSEA. Trimming removed 4 bases from V and 2 bases from J, with 9 bases in between. The DNA for the CDR3 is TGCAGCGTTGGACACCTCCCCTACGAGCAGTACTTC. This gives the protein CSVGHLPYEQYF.

V gene TRBV7-3 combines with J gene TRBJ2-1; 8 nucleotides line up with TRBD2. CDR1 and CDR2 (germline): SGHTA, FQGTGA. There are 18 residues in the CDR3. V gave up 2 bases and J gave up 5 bases; unmatched junction bases: 14. DNA of the CDR3: TGTGCCAGCAGCTTACGAAAACCCCCGGGACTAGGGGACAATGAGCAGTTCTTC. Residues: CASSLRKPPGLGDNEQFF.

This clonotype was recorded at least ten times. The rearrangement uses TRBV5-1 and TRBJ2-2; 13 nucleotides agree with TRBD2. The CDR3 contains 17 residues. Germline V gene lookup returns CDR1 SGHRS and CDR2 YFSETQ. V lost 4 bases to trimming and J lost 1 base; unmatched junction nucleotides: 4. CDR3 loop: CASSPGTSGMNTGELFF. In nucleotides, the CDR3 is TGCGCCAGCAGCCCCGGGACTAGCGGGATGAACACCGGGGAGCTGTTTTTT. Drawing the rest from reference TRBV5-1 and TRBJ2-2, the complete variable domain is KAGVTQTPRYLIKTRGQQVTLSCSPISGHRSVSWYQQTPGQGLQFLFEYFSETQRNKGNFPGRFSGRQFSNSRSEMNVSTLELGDSALYLCASSPGTSGMNTGELFFGEGSRLTVL.

The gene calls are TRBV12-3 or TRBV12-4 and TRBJ1-6; no firm D call. The CDR3 length is 18 residues. Trimming removed 6 bases from V and 0 bases from J, with 18 bases in between. The CDR3 here is CASSLAGSTSSYNSPLHF. As DNA, the CDR3 is TGTGCCAGCAGCCTAGCCGGCTCGACAAGCTCCTATAATTCACCCCTCCACTTT.

This clonotype was detected only a few times. This chain links TRBV20-1 with TRBJ2-5; D is possibly TRBD2 (5 bases). The CDR3 covers 12 residues. Germline-derived CDR1 and CDR2 are DFQATT and SNEGSKA (reference sequence). V was trimmed by 3 bases and J by 5 bases, leaving 10 bases between them. The CDR3 region is CSASPLAETQYF. CDR3 DNA sequence: TGCAGTGCTAGCCCTTTAGCGGAGACCCAGTACTTC.

The chain has TRBV29-1 and TRBJ2-7; D not resolved. The length of the CDR3 is 12 residues. Trimming cost V 4 bases and J 6 bases, with 13 bases left between them. CDR1 is SQVTM, CDR2 ANQGSEA, per germline. In DNA, the CDR3 is TGCAGCGTTGCGGCGACGATTGGCGAGCAGTACTTC. This codes for CSVAATIGEQYF.

The V gene is TRBV3-1, the J gene TRBJ2-1; TRBD1 matches at 9 bases. V trimming: 10 bases; J trimming: 6 bases; junction bases outside the gene matches: 16. CDR3 length: 16 residues. Germline V CDR1 and CDR2: LGHDT, YNNKEL (reference sequence). Here the CDR3 DNA reads TGTGCCACCTCCCAAGAGTGGACAGGGGTGGGCAATGAGCAGTTCTTC. As protein: CATSQEWTGVGNEQFF.

The chain uses TRBV20-1 and TRBJ2-1, with D possibly being TRBD1 or TRBD2 (5 bases each). The germline CDR1 and CDR2 sequences are DFQATT and SNEGSKA (reference sequence). Trimming took off 6 bases at V and 12 bases at J, with 9 bases between the two ends. This CDR3 is built from 9 residues. The CDR3, as DNA: TGCAGTGCCGCCGGGGCGCAGTTCTTC. Protein: CSAAGAQFF.

This clonotype was recorded a few times. The chain recombines TRBV20-1 with TRBJ2-5; no definite D call. The germline V and J ends were trimmed by 3 bases and 5 bases, with 4 bases remaining between them. CDR1 DFQATT and CDR2 SNEGSKA come from the germline V gene (reference sequence). CDR3 size: 10 residues. The CDR3 region is CSASKETQYF. The DNA of the CDR3 is TGCAGTGCTAGTAAGGAGACCCAGTACTTC.

The chain recombines TRBV5-1 with TRBJ2-7, with 8 bases lining up with TRBD2. The trim removed 6 bases at V and 7 bases at J, leaving 15 bases unmatched. This CDR3 has 15 amino acids. CDR1 and CDR2 from the germline V gene are SGHRS and YFSETQ. As DNA, the CDR3 is TGCGCCAGCACTTGGAGGACTAGCCGGATTGGGGAGCAGTACTTC. Translation gives CASTWRTSRIGEQYF.

This clonotype was seen repeatedly, ten times or more. The V call is TRBV20-1, the J call TRBJ2-2; D gene ambiguous. Trimming stripped 0 bases from V and 1 base from J, with 12 bases between. Germline CDR1 and CDR2: DFQATT and SNEGSKA (reference sequence). This CDR3 is built from 16 residues. The CDR3 loop reads CSARDWATLNTGELFF. CDR3 bases: TGCAGTGCTAGAGATTGGGCAACCCTGAACACCGGGGAGCTGTTTTTT.

The chain couples TRBV20-1 to TRBJ2-1, with D perhaps TRBD1 or TRBD2 (7 bases each). The CDR3 loop spans 15 amino acids. In germline, CDR1 is DFQATT, CDR2 SNEGSKA (reference sequence). The V gene lost 6 bases and the J gene lost 1 base, with 16 bases spanning the gap. CDR3 sequence: CSAQGGTGSYNEQFF. Here the CDR3 DNA reads TGCAGTGCCCAGGGGGGGACGGGGTCCTACAATGAGCAGTTCTTC.

This clonotype came up a few times. The chain recombines TRBV7-8 with TRBJ2-1; TRBD2 might be the D (5 bases). The CDR3 is 14 residues long. V was trimmed by 2 bases and J by 1 base, leaving 6 bases between them. The germline gives CDR1 SGHVS, CDR2 FQNEAQ. The CDR3, as DNA: TGTGCCAGCAGCTTAAAGCGGTCCTACAATGAGCAGTTCTTC. Its translation: CASSLKRSYNEQFF.

The chain employs TRBV20-1 and TRBJ2-5; tentatively, D is TRBD1 (6 bases). Trimming cost V 6 bases and J 1 base, with 15 bases left between them. The germline gives CDR1 DFQATT, CDR2 SNEGSKA (reference sequence). The CDR3 extends over 14 amino acids. The CDR3 bases are TGCAGTGCCCCGAGGACAGTGCTCCAAGAGACCCAGTACTTC. The encoded protein is CSAPRTVLQETQYF.

The CDR3 DNA reads TGTGCCAGCAGCCCCCTAGCGGGAGGCCACGAGCAGTACTTC. Translating it yields CASSPLAGGHEQYF. The gene calls are TRBV7-3 and TRBJ2-7; 11 bases agree with TRBD2. The CDR3 is 14 amino acids. Germline CDR1 and CDR2: SGHTA and FQGTGA. V was clipped by 5 bases and J by 5 bases; unmatched bases: 5.

This clonotype was counted many times. J is TRBJ1-1 and V is TRBV28, with TRBD1 identical over 8 bases. Germline CDR1 MDHEN, CDR2 SYDVKM. CDR3 length: 13 residues. The V segment lost 1 base and the J segment 11 bases; nucleotides outside the gene matches: 6. The CDR3 protein is CASSLYTGGYAFF. For the CDR3, the DNA is TGTGCCAGCAGTTTATACACAGGGGGGTATGCTTTCTTT.

The chain carries TRBV20-1 and TRBJ2-5; a possible D gene is TRBD1 (5 bases). This CDR3 is built from 13 residues. V was cut by 6 bases and J by 1 base, with 12 bases left in between. CDR1 and CDR2 from the germline V gene are DFQATT and SNEGSKA (reference sequence). The CDR3, as DNA: TGCAGTGCCGGAGCAGGGCTCCAAGAGACCCAGTACTTC. Residues: CSAGAGLQETQYF.

This clonotype has ten or more counts. The chain carries TRBV28 and TRBJ1-1; 7 bases map to TRBD1. This CDR3 is built from 17 residues. The V gene end was trimmed by 2 bases and the J gene end by 4 bases; junction bases not matched to a gene: 13. Per the germline V gene, CDR1 is MDHEN and CDR2 is SYDVKM. The CDR3 sequence is CASSLIRGRIIPTEAFF. The CDR3 DNA follows: TGTGCCAGCAGTTTAATTAGGGGGCGCATAATCCCCACTGAAGCTTTCTTT. Filled out from reference TRBV28 and TRBJ1-1, the complete variable domain reads DVKVTQSSRYLVKRTGEKVFLECVQDMDHENMFWYRQDPGLGLRLIYFSYDVKMKEKGDIPEGYSVSREKKERFSLILESASTNQTSMYLCASSLIRGRIIPTEAFFGQGTRLTVV.

This clonotype was observed at least ten times. The J gene is TRBJ2-1, the V gene TRBV7-3; 14 bases are a match to TRBD2. Germline V gene lookup returns CDR1 SGHTA and CDR2 FQGTGA. The CDR3 is 18 residues long. Trimming at V came to 5 bases and at J to 7 bases, leaving 13 bases not matched to a gene. The CDR3 sequence: CASSPLTSGRASKNEQFF. CDR3 bases: TGTGCCAGCAGCCCCTTGACTAGCGGGAGGGCTTCCAAAAATGAGCAGTTCTTC.

The chain is built from TRBV19 and TRBJ2-1, with 8 bases that match TRBD2. V gave up 5 bases and J gave up 4 bases; unmatched junction bases: 10. The CDR3 totals 16 residues. Germline CDR1 is LNHDA and CDR2 is SQIVND (reference sequence). The CDR3, as DNA: TGTGCCAGTAGTCTGGTAGCGGGAACGTGGTACAATGAGCAGTTCTTC. Translation: CASSLVAGTWYNEQFF.

This clonotype was seen only a few times. The gene calls are TRBV20-1 and TRBJ2-7; TRBD1 might be the D (7 bases). Trimming removed 3 bases from V and 0 bases from J, with 21 bases in between. The germline gives CDR1 DFQATT, CDR2 SNEGSKA (reference sequence). The length of the CDR3 is 17 residues. CDR3 sequence reads: CSASSLSPGGSSYEQYF. The DNA for the CDR3 is TGCAGTGCTAGTTCCCTCTCTCCAGGGGGGAGCTCCTACGAGCAGTACTTC.

This chain links TRBV11-2 with TRBJ2-1, with 10 bases fitting TRBD2. CDR1 SGHAT and CDR2 FQNNGV come from the germline V gene. The trim removed 6 bases at V and 8 bases at J, leaving 10 bases unmatched. The CDR3 length is 15 residues. The CDR3 protein is CASRPTSGIIYEQFF. In DNA form, the CDR3 reads TGTGCCAGCAGGCCTACTAGCGGGATAATCTATGAGCAGTTCTTC. Full variable domain (rest looked up from reference TRBV11-2 and TRBJ2-1): EAGVAQSPRYKIIEKRQSVAFWCNPISGHATLYWYQQILGQGPKLLIQFQNNGVVDDSQLPKDRFSAERLKGVDSTLKIQPAKLEDSAVYLCASRPTSGIIYEQFFGPGTRLTVL.

The chain carries TRBV5-6 and TRBJ2-1, with a possible D match to TRBD2 (6 bases). The CDR3 has 13 amino acids. The germline gives CDR1 SGHDT, CDR2 YYEEEE. Trimming pared 3 bases from V and 7 bases from J, leaving 11 bases between. CDR3 amino acids: CASSWDLENEQFF. For the CDR3, the DNA is TGTGCCAGCAGCTGGGACTTAGAAAATGAGCAGTTCTTC.

This clonotype was counted a few times. This chain links TRBV28 with TRBJ2-7, with a possible D match to TRBD2 (5 bases). The V gene's germline CDR1 is MDHEN and CDR2 SYDVKM. The V gene lost 4 bases and the J gene lost 3 bases, with 10 bases spanning the gap. The CDR3 loop spans 13 amino acids. CDR3 in amino acids: CASSYGLNYEQYF. In DNA form, the CDR3 reads TGTGCCAGCAGTTACGGACTTAACTACGAGCAGTACTTC. Supplemented by reference TRBV28 and TRBJ2-7, the full variable domain reads DVKVTQSSRYLVKRTGEKVFLECVQDMDHENMFWYRQDPGLGLRLIYFSYDVKMKEKGDIPEGYSVSREKKERFSLILESASTNQTSMYLCASSYGLNYEQYFGPGTRLTVT.

In its sample, this clonotype was seen many times. The chain combines TRBV3-1 with TRBJ2-7, with D perhaps matching TRBD2 (6 bases). This CDR3 is 14 amino acids long. Looked up from germline, CDR1 is LGHDT and CDR2 is YNNKEL (reference sequence). The V end lost 4 bases, the J end lost 2 bases, and 12 bases lay between the germline ends. CDR3 nucleotides: TGTGCCAGCAGCCGGGACTCCGCAGCCTACGAGCAGTACTTC. Its translation: CASSRDSAAYEQYF.

This clonotype came up a few times. The gene calls are TRBV20-1 and TRBJ2-7; weak D call: TRBD2 (5 bases). V was cut by 3 bases and J by 2 bases, with 11 bases left in between. Germline CDR1 is DFQATT and CDR2 is SNEGSKA (reference sequence). CDR3 length: 13 residues. This CDR3 reads CSASRLATYEQYF. The CDR3, as DNA: TGCAGTGCTAGTCGGCTAGCAACCTACGAGCAGTACTTC.

This clonotype was observed many times. The CDR3 loop reads CSARPGPKSYEQYF. The CDR3 DNA sequence: TGCAGCGCGCGACCCGGACCGAAATCCTACGAGCAGTACTTC. The chain combines TRBV29-1 with TRBJ2-7; D gene uncertain. There are 14 residues in the CDR3. V dropped 7 bases and J dropped 1 base, with 17 bases sitting between them. The germline V gene has CDR1 SQVTM and CDR2 ANQGSEA.

This clonotype was counted only a few times. V gene TRBV28 combines with J gene TRBJ2-7; 11 bases line up with TRBD2. The trim removed 7 bases at V and 2 bases at J, leaving 7 bases unmatched. This CDR3 contains 15 residues. The germline V gene has CDR1 MDHEN and CDR2 SYDVKM. DNA of the CDR3: TGTGCCAGCATACTAGCGGGAGCCCGTCCCTACGAGCAGTACTTC. Protein sequence: CASILAGARPYEQYF.

The table lists this clonotype with a few counts. The chain links TRBV6-1 to TRBJ2-5; 7 bases line up with TRBD1. V lost 5 bases, J lost 2 bases, and 14 bases stayed unmatched. This CDR3 has 17 amino acids. In germline, CDR1 is MNHNS, CDR2 SASEGT. CDR3 DNA sequence: TGTGCCAGCAGTCAAGGCTTTCTGGGACAGCAACAAGAGACCCAGTACTTC. The encoded protein is CASSQGFLGQQQETQYF.

There are a few counts of this clonotype. This chain joins TRBV12-3 or TRBV12-4 and TRBJ1-5; a weak D match, TRBD1 (6 bases). The CDR3 is made up of 15 amino acids. V was trimmed by 6 bases and J by 2 bases, leaving 14 bases between them. CDR3 in amino acids: CASSPLPGGNQPQHF. CDR3 bases: TGTGCCAGCAGCCCCCTCCCAGGGGGCAATCAGCCCCAGCATTTT.